Listed here is a single TCR beta chain. No cognate antigen has been identified for it. No clone much larger than this one lies a single base away; base qualities are absent. These data come from a study of blood T cell repertoires in COVID-19 (dated by TCRdb to the early 2020s). Notes on the research overall: The collaborator samples originated in the United States, Italy and Spain and spanned the acute and convalescent phases of COVID-19. The prospective study material was composed of cDNA or gDNA derived from T cells, B-cell-depleted T cells, or PBMCs. Samples were obtained from the ongoing ImmuneRACE study (first 160 participants) and from about 1,300 subjects provided by 6 global collaborators. HLA class I and class II types, where available, came from metadata supplied by the sample provider rather than from assay-based typing. A freely available public database, intended as a resource for researchers studying the immune response to SARS-CoV-2, is where the repertoires were released. A de-identified subject ID, COVID-19 status, age in years and sex were almost always included in the sample metadata. The dataset comprised deeply sampled blood TCRbeta repertoires from subjects exposed to, actively infected with, or recovered from COVID-19. General findings and caveats noted by the study authors: The amount of clinical and demographic metadata varied by source and participant and was provided uncurated.

The immunoSEQ Assay, a bias-controlled multiplex PCR, was used to amplify TCRbeta CDR3 regions from genomic DNA. The authors' analysis ran thus. The number of nucleated cells in each sample was estimated from the amplification of reference gene primers within the assay. To quantify the absolute abundance of each unique TCRbeta CDR3 rearrangement, sequence reads were collapsed and filtered. For each sample, productive Simpson clonality was calculated as the square root of Simpson's diversity index across productive rearrangements. Not all clones reach the TCRdb copy of this immuneACCESS table, which keeps in-frame sequences only. Checked studies attribute under half of the gap to unresolved V genes and leave the rest unexplained. V and J calls and clone size follow that table, whereas D and trimming were derived from the DNA. The sample table contains a few hundred thousand clones; only one count was recorded for 86% of them. 1.5% to 2% of the sample rests with the top ten.

Whole blood was collected in K2EDTA tubes by collaborating institutions according to the institutions' own protocols. Collaborator samples were shipped for TCRbeta analysis as frozen whole blood, isolated PBMCs, or DNA extracted from either sample type. The sequence was collected from a woman aged 45-59 years with acute or convalescent COVID-19. What was sequenced was peripheral blood.

CDR3 protein: CASIDRGRGTEAFF. Read as DNA, the sequence is TGTGCCAGCATCGACAGGGGTCGAGGCACTGAAGCTTTCTTT. The sequence is built from TRBV19 and TRBJ1-1; 8 central nucleotides agree with TRBD1. Trimming leaves V shorter by 9 bases and J shorter by 4 bases, with the junction holding 10 bases beyond the gene matches. The germline V gene (reference sequence) yields LNHDA for CDR1 and SQIVND for CDR2. The cysteine opens and the phenylalanine closes a CDR3 of 14 amino acids. The only DNA kept is the CDR3, 42 bases in frame from the first base.